This T cell receptor beta chain was captured in a study of cytomegalovirus exposure and HLA in healthy donors. Sequencing used immunoSEQ multiplex PCR; TCRdb keeps in-frame clones, though not all of them. The sample shows about 120,000 clones, more than 75% of them seen only once. Germline values: CDR1 ENHRY, CDR2 SYGVKD. Trimming cost V 2 bases and J 3 bases, with 10 bases left between them. The CDR3 is made up of 14 amino acids. This rearrangement joins TRBV10-3 to TRBJ1-1; D is perhaps TRBD1 (5 bases). The sample was PBMCs. The clonotype originates from a woman aged 25-40 years in good health and CMV-seronegative. The CDR3 loop reads CAISEGGVDTEAFF. The CDR3 region has the DNA TGTGCCATCAGTGAGGGGGGGGTCGACACTGAAGCTTTCTTT.